Presented here are 8 T cell receptor beta chains from one specimen sequenced in a study of PD-1 blockade in classical Hodgkin lymphoma. Every patient was affected by relapse after autologous stem cell transplantation, while exposure to brentuximab vedotin was not uniform. The data were produced by immunoSEQ multiplex PCR, yet TCRdb's version contains in-frame clones alone and is incomplete. The data contain more than 30,000 clones, 88% of them seen just once; the ten biggest clones take up around 7.7%. The input for sequencing was peripheral blood mononuclear cells (PBMCs), taken before the second cycle of nivolumab. These receptors were taken from a human donor with classical Hodgkin lymphoma.

This chain connects TRBV7-6 to TRBJ2-2; D unclear. This CDR3 is built from 13 residues. In germline, CDR1 is SGHVS, CDR2 FNYEAQ. V was pared by 2 bases and J by 6 bases, with 7 bases between. This CDR3 reads CASSLLVAGELFF. Here the CDR3 DNA reads TGTGCCAGCAGCTTACTGGTCGCCGGGGAGCTGTTTTTT. The full variable domain, rest sourced from reference TRBV7-6 and TRBJ2-2, is GAGVSQSPRYKVTKRGQDVALRCDPISGHVSLYWYRQALGQGPEFLTYFNYEAQQDKSGLPNDRFSAERPEGSISTLTIQRTEQRDSAMYRCASSLLVAGELFFGEGSRLTVL.

The chain recombines TRBV2 with TRBJ2-1, with 8 bases identical to TRBD2. Per germline, CDR1 SNHLY and CDR2 FYNNEI. This CDR3 contains 17 residues. V lost 4 bases to trimming and J lost 2 bases; unmatched junction nucleotides: 10. The CDR3 DNA is TGTGCCAGCAGTGTGCGGTCGGAGGGACTAGCCTACAATGAGCAGTTCTTC. Translation: CASSVRSEGLAYNEQFF.

The V call is TRBV27, the J call TRBJ1-1; D gene uncertain. The V gene lost 5 bases and the J gene lost 3 bases, with 16 bases spanning the gap. Germline lookup yields CDR1 MNHEY and CDR2 SMNVEV (reference sequence). The CDR3 contains 15 residues. The DNA of the CDR3 is TGTGCCAGCAGTCAGCGGTGGGCTGCGGACACTGAAGCTTTCTTT. Its protein is CASSQRWAADTEAFF.

The V gene is TRBV6-5, the J gene TRBJ2-7; 8 nucleotides agree with TRBD1. With V trimmed by 2 bases and J by 6 bases, 3 bases remained unmatched. The CDR3 sequence is 13 residues long. Germline lookup yields CDR1 MNHEY and CDR2 SVGAGI. The CDR3 protein is CASSYRTGPEQYF. The CDR3 DNA reads TGTGCCAGCAGTTACCGGACAGGGCCCGAGCAGTACTTC.

The chain employs TRBV9 and TRBJ1-4; D unclear. Trimming shortened V by 0 bases and J by 7 bases, and 13 bases separated the two germline ends. Germline V gene data show CDR1 as SGDLS and CDR2 as YYNGEE. This CDR3 contains 15 residues. As DNA, the CDR3 is TGTGCCAGCAGCGTAGGCAACAGCGGGGTTGAAAAACTGTTTTTT. It specifies CASSVGNSGVEKLFF.

The V and J genes are TRBV19 and TRBJ2-2, with D possibly being TRBD1 (6 bases). V was cut by 7 bases and J by 3 bases, with 9 bases left in between. Per the germline V gene, CDR1 is LNHDA and CDR2 is SQIVND (reference sequence). CDR3 size: 13 residues. The CDR3 here is CASNSGDTGELFF. The CDR3, as DNA: TGTGCCAGTAACTCAGGGGACACCGGGGAGCTGTTTTTT.

In this sample, this clone turned up once. This chain connects TRBV18 to TRBJ2-5, with unresolved D. The CDR3 has 15 residues. Germline V lookup: CDR1 KGHSH, CDR2 LQKENI. Trimming stripped 6 bases from V and 5 bases from J, with 19 bases between. The CDR3 sequence: CASSRGVPDGETQYF. The CDR3 bases are TGTGCCAGCTCCCGCGGAGTCCCGGACGGGGAGACCCAGTACTTC.

The chain recombines TRBV11-3 with TRBJ1-1, with TRBD1 as a possible D gene (5 bases). Trimming left V 2 bases short and J 5 bases short, with 15 bases between. Germline V gene lookup returns CDR1 SGHNT and CDR2 YENEEA. The CDR3 extends over 15 amino acids. CDR3 sequence reads: CASSLSGTGGTEAFF. As DNA, the CDR3 is TGTGCCAGCAGCTTAAGTGGGACGGGAGGGACTGAAGCTTTCTTT.